Below are 8 T cell receptor beta chains sequenced from a single sample in a study of T-cell memory formation after mild COVID-19. A single record per CDR3 protein comes from TCRdb applying MiXCR to the 5' RACE reads. Among roughly 600,000 distinct CDR3 sequences listed, 15% to 20% were seen once. Sequencing input: PBMCs or a T cell subset sorted from them (not recorded which). The receptors come from an adult woman who had mild COVID-19 (a few samples of this study predate the infection). Cell type and time point are not known.

The chain has TRBV27 and TRBJ2-1; 8 bases align to TRBD2. CDR1 is MNHEY, CDR2 SMNVEV, per germline (reference sequence). The CDR3 is 17 amino acids. The ends lost 5 bases at V and 2 bases at J; junction bases unmatched: 11. CDR3 residues: CASSPEGLAGPYNEQFF. The CDR3 bases are TGTGCCAGCAGTCCCGAAGGACTAGCCGGTCCCTACAATGAGCAGTTCTTC.

The V call is TRBV20-1, the J call TRBJ2-7; no firm D call. The germline gives CDR1 DFQATT, CDR2 SNEGSKA (reference sequence). This CDR3 has 16 amino acids. V was trimmed by 7 bases and J by 4 bases, leaving 26 bases between them. The CDR3 sequence: CSVSPSSGSPRYEQYF. Written as DNA, the CDR3 is TGCAGTGTCAGTCCATCGTCTGGGTCCCCAAGATACGAGCAGTACTTC.

This clonotype was found a few times. V and J are TRBV7-9 and TRBJ2-7, with TRBD1 identical over 7 bases. Germline V lookup: CDR1 SEHNR, CDR2 FQNEAQ (reference sequence). J gave up 4 bases and V 5 bases, and 17 bases lay outside the gene matches. The CDR3 sequence is 17 residues long. The CDR3 loop reads CASSPPALGQAPYEQYF. The CDR3 nucleotides read TGTGCCAGCAGCCCCCCAGCCCTAGGACAGGCGCCTTACGAGCAGTACTTC.

In its sample, this clonotype was seen a few times. V and J are TRBV7-8 and TRBJ2-3, with D perhaps given as TRBD1 or TRBD2 (6 bases each). The V gene's germline CDR1 is SGHVS and CDR2 FQNEAQ. This CDR3 spans 12 amino acids. V shed 5 bases and J shed 14 bases, with 17 bases lying between them. The CDR3: CASSPVQGRGYF. The CDR3 DNA is TGTGCCAGCAGCCCCGTGCAGGGGCGGGGGTATTTT.

This clonotype has more than one count but fewer than ten. The V call is TRBV20-1, the J call TRBJ2-2; D call uncertain. This CDR3 has 13 amino acids. The germline V gene has CDR1 DFQATT and CDR2 SNEGSKA (reference sequence). V lost 5 bases to trimming and J lost 3 bases, with 10 bases between them. The CDR3 loop is CSAPGDYTGELFF. The CDR3 region has the DNA TGCAGTGCTCCCGGCGATTACACCGGGGAGCTGTTTTTT.

The chain uses TRBV5-1 and TRBJ1-3; possible D gene TRBD1, 6 bases. The CDR3 covers 15 residues. V lost 1 base and J 3 bases, leaving 11 bases between the germline ends. Germline values: CDR1 SGHRS, CDR2 YFSETQ. The CDR3 loop reads CASSLRGQRGNTIYF. CDR3 sequence (DNA): TGCGCCAGCAGCTTGAGAGGACAGCGTGGAAACACCATATATTTT.

Only a few counts were recorded for this clonotype. CDR3 residues: CASRYRGKSTGELFF. In DNA form, the CDR3 reads TGTGCCAGCAGATACAGGGGAAAGAGCACCGGGGAGCTGTTTTTT. The chain combines TRBV6-1 with TRBJ2-2, with 7 bases fitting TRBD1. CDR1 and CDR2 (germline): MNHNS, SASEGT. The CDR3 loop spans 15 amino acids. V lost 6 bases, J lost 4 bases, and 8 bases stayed unmatched.

The J gene is TRBJ2-3, the V gene TRBV7-8; perhaps TRBD2 as D (5 bases). Trimming shortened V by 8 bases and J by 1 base, and 13 bases separated the two germline ends. CDR3 length: 14 residues. Germline V gene data show CDR1 as SGHVS and CDR2 as FQNEAQ. CDR3 region: CASGTREGTDTQYF. Written as DNA, the CDR3 is TGTGCCAGCGGAACCCGGGAAGGCACAGATACGCAGTATTTT.